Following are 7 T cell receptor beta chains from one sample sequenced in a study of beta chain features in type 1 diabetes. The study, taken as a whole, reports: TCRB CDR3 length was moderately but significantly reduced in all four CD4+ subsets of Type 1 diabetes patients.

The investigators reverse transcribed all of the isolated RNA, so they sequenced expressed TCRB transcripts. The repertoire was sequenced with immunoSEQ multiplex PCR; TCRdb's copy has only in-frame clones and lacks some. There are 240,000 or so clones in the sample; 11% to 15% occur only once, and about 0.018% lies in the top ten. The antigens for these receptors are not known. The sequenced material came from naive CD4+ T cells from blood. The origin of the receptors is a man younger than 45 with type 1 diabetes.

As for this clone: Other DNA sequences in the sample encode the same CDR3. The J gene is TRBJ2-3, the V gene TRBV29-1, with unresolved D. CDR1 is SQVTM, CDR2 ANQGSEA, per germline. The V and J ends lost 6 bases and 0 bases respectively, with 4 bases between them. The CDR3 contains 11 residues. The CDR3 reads CSVASTDTQYF. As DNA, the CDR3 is TGCAGCGTAGCTAGCACAGATACGCAGTATTTT.

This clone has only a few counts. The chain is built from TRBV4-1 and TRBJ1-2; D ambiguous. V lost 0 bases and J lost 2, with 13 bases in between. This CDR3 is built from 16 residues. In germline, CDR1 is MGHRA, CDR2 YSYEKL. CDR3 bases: TGCGCCAGCAGCCAAGATTCCCGAGCCACCAACTATGGCTACACCTTC. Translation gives CASSQDSRATNYGYTF.

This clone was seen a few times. CDR3 DNA sequence: TGCGCCAGCAGCCAAGATCTGGGACAGGGCTTCAATCAGCCCCAGCATTTT. Translating gives CASSQDLGQGFNQPQHF. This chain uses TRBV4-1 with TRBJ1-5, with TRBD1 identical over 9 bases. Unmatched junction bases numbered 6, after V lost 0 bases and J lost 3 bases. Germline-derived CDR1 and CDR2 are MGHRA and YSYEKL. The CDR3 runs 17 residues.

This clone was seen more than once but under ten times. DNA for the CDR3: TGTGCCAGCTCACCATTAGAACAGGGCACTGAAGCTTTCTTT. Protein product: CASSPLEQGTEAFF. This chain uses TRBV18 with TRBJ1-1, with D perhaps matching TRBD1 (6 bases). This CDR3 spans 14 amino acids. Per the germline V gene, CDR1 is KGHSH and CDR2 is LQKENI. V was shortened by 2 bases and J by 4 bases, with 11 bases between the two germline ends.

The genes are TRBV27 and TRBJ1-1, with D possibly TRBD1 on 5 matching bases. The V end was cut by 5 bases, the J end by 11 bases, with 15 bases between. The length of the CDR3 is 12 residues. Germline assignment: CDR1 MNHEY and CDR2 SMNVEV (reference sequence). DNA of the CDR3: TGTGCCAGCAGTCCCCCAGGGCGCGCCGCTTTCTTT. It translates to CASSPPGRAAFF.

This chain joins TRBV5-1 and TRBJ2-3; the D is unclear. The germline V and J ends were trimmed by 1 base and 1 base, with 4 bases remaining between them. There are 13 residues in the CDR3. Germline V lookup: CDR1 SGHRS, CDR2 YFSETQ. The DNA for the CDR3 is TGCGCCAGCAGCTTGCAGGGCACAGATACGCAGTATTTT. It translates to CASSLQGTDTQYF.

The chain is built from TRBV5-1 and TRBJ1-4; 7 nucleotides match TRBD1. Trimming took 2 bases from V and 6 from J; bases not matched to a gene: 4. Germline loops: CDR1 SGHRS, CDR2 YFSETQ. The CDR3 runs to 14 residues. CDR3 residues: CASSFRTGHEKLFF. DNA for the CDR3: TGCGCCAGCAGCTTTAGGACAGGTCATGAAAAACTGTTTTTT.